The 8 T cell receptor beta chains reported below all come from one sample, sequenced in a study of CXCR3-negative and CXCR3-positive naive CD8 T cells. With UMI labels, 5' RACE was used to prepare the TRB cDNA libraries. From its re-call of the 5' RACE reads, TCRdb lists each CDR3 protein once, without DNA. The listing contains 100,000 to 150,000 distinct CDR3 sequences. Source material: naive CXCR3- CD8+ T cells from blood. Subset in this sample: CD45RO-CCR7+CD27+CD95- naive CD8+ T cells lacking CXCR3 (TNR3-). These receptors all stem from a human donor in good health. Some clones in this sample may be carry-over from other donors' samples.

The rearrangement joins TRBV7-8 to TRBJ2-7; with no DNA, the TCRdb D assignment of TRBD2 cannot be verified. This CDR3 has 14 residues. In germline, CDR1 is SGHVS, CDR2 FQNEAQ. CDR3 sequence: CASSLGDSGAEQYF.

The chain joins TRBV29-1 to TRBJ2-1; TCRdb returns TRBD1, unconfirmable since there is no DNA. The CDR3 sequence is 11 residues long. Germline CDR1 reads SQVTM; CDR2 reads ANQGSEA. The CDR3 here is CSVGDGYEQFF.

The chain carries TRBV29-1 and TRBJ2-1. Germline-derived CDR1 and CDR2 are SQVTM and ANQGSEA. The CDR3 totals 14 residues. CDR3 protein: CSVDGKSSYNEQFF.

The gene calls are TRBV2 and TRBJ2-7; the D gene TCRdb calls, TRBD1, cannot be checked with no DNA. The CDR3 runs to 16 residues. CDR1 is SNHLY and CDR2 is FYNNEI in the germline V gene. The CDR3: CASSRPGAAMPYEQYF. Supplemented by reference TRBV2 and TRBJ2-7, the full variable domain reads EPEVTQTPSHQVTQMGQEVILRCVPISNHLYFYWYRQILGQKVEFLVSFYNNEISEKSEIFDDQFSVERPDGSNFTLKIRSTKLEDSAMYFCASSRPGAAMPYEQYFGPGTRLTVT.

This sequence joins TRBV4-1 and TRBJ2-3; absent DNA, TCRdb's TRBD2 call cannot be checked. This CDR3 region has 16 residues. Germline CDR1 MGHRA, CDR2 YSYEKL. The CDR3 sequence: CASSQDGGLNTDTQYF.

J is TRBJ2-7 and V is TRBV5-5. The CDR3 spans 14 residues. Germline CDR1 and CDR2: SGHKS and YYEKEE (reference sequence). The CDR3 sequence: CASSLVYRIYEQYF.

The J gene is TRBJ2-5, the V gene TRBV4-3; TCRdb proposes TRBD2, but this gene call is untestable without DNA. The CDR3 totals 15 residues. Germline V gene data show CDR1 as LGHNA and CDR2 as YSLEER. The CDR3 region is CASSQGAGGQETQYF.

The chain has TRBV5-1 and TRBJ2-2; TCRdb proposes TRBD1, but this gene call is untestable without DNA. The CDR3 is made up of 14 amino acids. Germline assignment: CDR1 SGHRS and CDR2 YFSETQ. The CDR3 reads CASSPLPWTGELFF.